A single sample gave rise to the 32 T cell receptor beta chains below, sequenced in a study of OX40 agonist ivuxolimab in advanced cancers. The protocol was immunoSEQ multiplex PCR, while the TCRdb copy is restricted to in-frame clones and leaves out a portion. The sample records roughly 15,000 clones, just under 80% being singletons. The sample here was CD4+ or CD8+ T cells sorted from blood, taken in a trial of the OX40 agonist ivuxolimab. The receptors were gathered from an adult with an advanced solid tumor such as melanoma, head and neck, liver or kidney cancer.

This clone occurred a few times. J is TRBJ2-1 and V is TRBV4-3, with 14 bases identical to TRBD2. Germline lookup yields CDR1 LGHNA and CDR2 YSLEER. The CDR3 extends over 17 amino acids. The junction had 5 bases not matched to a gene; V was cut back by 3 bases and J by 4 bases. This chain's CDR3 is CASSHSRTSGGYNEQFF. The CDR3 bases are TGCGCCAGCAGCCATTCCAGGACTAGCGGGGGGTACAATGAGCAGTTCTTC.

This clone was seen a few times. The chain couples TRBV28 to TRBJ2-7; 7 nucleotides agree with TRBD1. From germline, CDR1 is MDHEN and CDR2 SYDVKM. The CDR3 consists of 14 residues. V dropped 5 bases and J dropped 5; count of bases not matched to a gene: 9. The CDR3 sequence is CASSLRQGADEQYF. The CDR3, as DNA: TGTGCCAGCAGTCTTAGACAGGGTGCCGACGAGCAGTACTTC.

The gene calls are TRBV7-2 and TRBJ2-5; the D call may be TRBD1 or TRBD2 (5 bases each). Germline V gene data show CDR1 as SGHTA and CDR2 as FQGNSA. The V end lost 2 bases, the J end lost 1 base, and 11 bases lay between the germline ends. The CDR3 length is 15 residues. The CDR3 region is CASSLTRGAQETQYF. The CDR3, as DNA: TGTGCCAGCAGCTTAACCCGAGGGGCCCAAGAGACCCAGTACTTC.

This clone was observed once. The chain is built from TRBV7-6 and TRBJ2-2, with TRBD1 matching 7 bases. The germline gives CDR1 SGHVS, CDR2 FNYEAQ. Trimming took 1 base from V and 3 from J; bases not matched to a gene: 5. There are 16 residues in the CDR3. The CDR3, as DNA: TGTGCCAGCAGCTTAGGACAGGGTGTATACACCGGGGAGCTGTTTTTT. As protein: CASSLGQGVYTGELFF.

V is TRBV27 and J is TRBJ2-1; no definite D call. Per germline, CDR1 MNHEY and CDR2 SMNVEV (reference sequence). This CDR3 is 12 amino acids long. The ends were cut back, 8 bases at V and 8 bases at J, with 13 bases in the middle. The DNA for the CDR3 is TGTGCCAGCGGTCTGAGGCTGGATGAGCAGTTCTTC. Amino acid sequence: CASGLRLDEQFF.

The CDR3 DNA is TGTGCCAGCAGTTACAGGGGGGGGGCCTCTGAAGCTTTCTTT. Residues: CASSYRGGASEAFF. This chain links TRBV6-6 with TRBJ1-1; TRBD1 is a possible D gene (6 bases). Germline V gene sequence: CDR1 MNHNY, CDR2 SVGAGI (reference sequence). V lost 2 bases, J lost 6 bases, and 13 bases lay in between. The CDR3 totals 14 residues.

The chain joins TRBV27 to TRBJ2-1; D may be TRBD1 or TRBD2 (6 bases each). Looked up from germline, CDR1 is MNHEY and CDR2 is SMNVEV (reference sequence). The V end lost 6 bases, the J end lost 8 bases, and 17 bases lay between the germline ends. The CDR3 sequence is 14 residues long. The CDR3 nucleotides read TGTGCCAGCAGCCCGGGTGTGGGGGGCCATGAGCAGTTCTTC. Protein sequence: CASSPGVGGHEQFF.

This chain uses TRBV9 with TRBJ2-7; 9 positions agree with TRBD1. The CDR3 covers 15 residues. Germline lookup yields CDR1 SGDLS and CDR2 YYNGEE. V lost 0 bases and J lost 2; bases outside the gene matches: 3. CDR3: CASSVGTGAAYEQYF. The CDR3 DNA is TGTGCCAGCAGCGTAGGGACAGGGGCGGCCTACGAGCAGTACTTC.

J is TRBJ1-3 and V is TRBV7-2; D is ambiguous. The CDR3 runs to 15 residues. Trimming took 6 bases from V and 0 from J, leaving 12 bases between them. Germline assignment: CDR1 SGHTA and CDR2 FQGNSA. In nucleotides, the CDR3 is TGTGCCAGCAGTTCCGATCCGAGCTCTGGAAACACCATATATTTT. This sequence encodes CASSSDPSSGNTIYF.

This chain uses TRBV5-6 with TRBJ1-3; D perhaps matches TRBD1 (5 bases). This CDR3 region has 16 residues. Trimming removed 5 bases from V and 0 bases from J, with 15 bases in between. Germline V gene data show CDR1 as SGHDT and CDR2 as YYEEEE. The CDR3 region is CASRPRDSSSGNTIYF. CDR3 nucleotide sequence: TGTGCCAGCAGGCCCCGGGACTCCTCCTCTGGAAACACCATATATTTT.

This clone was detected a few times. This rearrangement joins TRBV5-1 to TRBJ2-3; the match to TRBD2 covers 14 bases. This CDR3 is 17 amino acids long. Germline V lookup: CDR1 SGHRS, CDR2 YFSETQ. The V segment lost 4 bases and the J segment 6 bases; nucleotides outside the gene matches: 10. Written as DNA, the CDR3 is TGCGCCAGCAGCCAACCATCGACTAGCGGGAGGGGTGATACGCAGTATTTT. Translated, it gives CASSQPSTSGRGDTQYF.

CDR3 sequence (DNA): TGTGCCAGCAGTAAGACAGTATACTACGAGCAGTACTTC. This codes for CASSKTVYYEQYF. V and J are TRBV6-5 and TRBJ2-7, with D maybe TRBD1 (5 bases). Germline V gene sequence: CDR1 MNHEY, CDR2 SVGAGI. The CDR3 has 13 residues. V shed 5 bases and J shed 3 bases, with 11 bases lying between them.

For the CDR3, the DNA is TGTGCCAGCAGCTGGGGCAGGGGGCCCTACGAGCAGTACTTC. Translated: CASSWGRGPYEQYF. The chain employs TRBV7-9 and TRBJ2-5; TRBD1 agrees at 8 bases. The end of the DNA is better explained by TRBJ2-7, so the J call may be wrong. Germline CDR1 SEHNR, CDR2 FQNEAQ (reference sequence). The CDR3 runs 14 residues.

The chain combines TRBV27 with TRBJ2-6, with unresolved D. CDR1 MNHEY and CDR2 SMNVEV come from the germline V gene (reference sequence). The CDR3 runs 18 residues. With 5 bases removed from V and 5 bases from J, the gap between germline ends came to 22 bases. In DNA form, the CDR3 reads TGTGCCAGCAGTGGGGTTGATTGGCTACAAAGTCGGGCCAACGTCCTGACTTTC. Its translation: CASSGVDWLQSRANVLTF.

The chain uses TRBV4-3 and TRBJ2-7, with 12 bases lining up with TRBD1. After removal of 0 bases from V and 7 bases from J, the junction contained 7 bases not matched to a gene. The CDR3 is 16 residues long. The germline gives CDR1 LGHNA, CDR2 YSLEER. In DNA form, the CDR3 reads TGCGCCAGCAGCCAAGATTCCAGGGACAGGGGGCATGAGCAGTACTTC. Translating gives CASSQDSRDRGHEQYF.

The CDR3 loop reads CASSMAQGLIYGYTF. DNA for the CDR3: TGTGCCAGTAGTATGGCACAGGGGCTGATCTATGGCTACACCTTC. The chain employs TRBV19 and TRBJ1-2, with TRBD1 matching 7 bases. The CDR3 runs 15 residues. Trimming at V came to 3 bases and at J to 4 bases, leaving 8 bases not matched to a gene. CDR1 is LNHDA, CDR2 SQIVND, per germline (reference sequence). Based on the CDR3 plus reference TRBV19 and TRBJ1-2, the full variable domain is DGGITQSPKYLFRKEGQNVTLSCEQNLNHDAMYWYRQDPGQGLRLIYYSQIVNDFQKGDIAEGYSVSREKKESFPLTVTSAQKNPTAFYLCASSMAQGLIYGYTFGSGTRLTVV.

This rearrangement joins TRBV9 to TRBJ2-3, with D uncertain. Germline CDR1 SGDLS, CDR2 YYNGEE. The V and J ends lost 0 bases and 0 bases respectively, with 8 bases between them. This CDR3 is built from 15 residues. CDR3 sequence reads: CASSVGRHSTDTQYF. In DNA, the CDR3 is TGTGCCAGCAGCGTAGGACGGCATAGCACAGATACGCAGTATTTT.

CDR3: CASSPDRLYGYEQYF. The CDR3 DNA reads TGTGCCAGCAGCCCAGACAGGTTATACGGCTACGAGCAGTACTTC. This sequence joins TRBV9 and TRBJ2-7; D is possibly TRBD1 (6 bases). The CDR3 loop spans 15 amino acids. The V gene lost 4 bases and the J gene lost 3 bases, with 17 bases spanning the gap. Germline V gene sequence: CDR1 SGDLS, CDR2 YYNGEE.

The chain links TRBV11-2 to TRBJ1-4; the D gene is possibly TRBD1 (5 bases). From germline, CDR1 is SGHAT and CDR2 FQNNGV. V was cut by 4 bases and J by 8 bases, with 11 bases left in between. The CDR3 has 13 residues. DNA of the CDR3: TGTGCCAGCAGCTCGCAACGGGGCGAAAAACTGTTTTTT. Translated, it gives CASSSQRGEKLFF.

The chain is built from TRBV11-2 and TRBJ1-2, with no clear D. CDR1 is SGHAT, CDR2 FQNNGV, per germline. The V and J ends lost 5 bases and 6 bases respectively, with 16 bases between them. The CDR3 runs to 14 residues. In DNA, the CDR3 is TGTGCCAGCAGCGCTGGAGCAACGGGAGATGGCTACACCTTC. Encoded protein: CASSAGATGDGYTF.

This clone is a singleton in its sample. The V call is TRBV29-1, the J call TRBJ1-1; D remains ambiguous. In germline, CDR1 is SQVTM, CDR2 ANQGSEA. This CDR3 has 10 residues. The ends were cut back, 7 bases at V and 4 bases at J, with 7 bases in the middle. CDR3 DNA sequence: TGCAGCGCTTGGGGCACTGAAGCTTTCTTT. It specifies CSAWGTEAFF.

V usage is TRBV5-1 and J usage is TRBJ1-6; D might be TRBD1 (5 bases). The V gene's germline CDR1 is SGHRS and CDR2 YFSETQ. There are 13 residues in the CDR3. V was clipped by 0 bases and J by 8 bases, with 6 bases between them. CDR3 residues: CASSLAGYSPLHF. The CDR3 DNA is TGCGCCAGCAGCTTGGCAGGGTATTCACCCCTCCACTTT.

In this sample, this clone turned up a few times. The chain joins TRBV5-8 to TRBJ1-6; no clear D. Germline CDR1 reads SGHTS; CDR2 reads YDEGEE. Trimming left V 0 bases short and J 7 bases short, with 2 bases between. The CDR3 sequence is 12 residues long. The CDR3 reads CASSLVNSPLHF. CDR3 coding DNA: TGTGCCAGCAGCTTGGTCAATTCACCCCTCCACTTT.

This clone turned up a few times. In nucleotides, the CDR3 is TGTGCCAGCAGCTTAGGGTTTAGACCATCTAACTATGGCTACACCTTC. Translation: CASSLGFRPSNYGYTF. The J gene is TRBJ1-2, the V gene TRBV7-9; D is uncertain. V was trimmed by 1 base and J by 0 bases, leaving 12 bases between them. Germline CDR1 and CDR2: SEHNR and FQNEAQ (reference sequence). This CDR3 spans 16 amino acids.

V and J are TRBV4-1 and TRBJ1-1, with no clear D. The CDR3 loop spans 12 amino acids. Germline CDR1 MGHRA, CDR2 YSYEKL. The V gene lost 2 bases and the J gene lost 0 bases, with 1 base spanning the gap. The CDR3 nucleotides are TGCGCCAGCAGCCAATTGAACACTGAAGCTTTCTTT. It specifies CASSQLNTEAFF.

The rearrangement links TRBV15 to TRBJ2-1; D not resolved. The CDR3 length is 14 residues. The ends were cut back, 3 bases at V and 3 bases at J, with 9 bases in the middle. Germline V gene sequence: CDR1 LNHNV, CDR2 YYDKDF (reference sequence). In DNA form, the CDR3 reads TGTGCCACCAGCAGGGAAGGGAACTACAATGAGCAGTTCTTC. It specifies CATSREGNYNEQFF.

This chain uses TRBV15 with TRBJ1-6, with D unresolved. V was trimmed by 1 base and J by 6 bases, leaving 1 base between them. The CDR3 has 12 amino acids. Germline CDR1 is LNHNV and CDR2 is YYDKDF (reference sequence). The CDR3 reads CATSRVNSPLHF. CDR3 sequence (DNA): TGTGCCACCAGCAGAGTTAATTCACCCCTCCACTTT.

A note on this clone: One junction end does not reproduce the germline sequence, and a read error may be involved. This rearrangement joins TRBV27 to TRBJ2-3; 8 bases fit TRBD2. The CDR3 is 15 amino acids. Germline CDR1 reads MNHEY; CDR2 reads SMNVEV (reference sequence). This chain's CDR3 is CASSLRREATVTQYF. Written as DNA, the CDR3 is TGTGCCAGCAGTTTGAGGCGGGAGGCAACAGTTACGCAGTATTTT.

This clone was seen a handful of times. The chain links TRBV10-3 to TRBJ1-2; D unresolved. With 0 bases removed from V and 7 bases from J, the gap between germline ends came to 12 bases. The CDR3 extends over 14 amino acids. Germline assignment: CDR1 ENHRY and CDR2 SYGVKD. CDR3 loop: CAISESPQARGYTF. CDR3 coding DNA: TGTGCCATCAGTGAGTCCCCGCAGGCCCGTGGCTACACCTTC.

The V call is TRBV19, the J call TRBJ2-1, with no clear D. CDR3 size: 13 residues. V lost 7 bases and J 0 bases, leaving 7 bases between the germline ends. CDR1 is LNHDA, CDR2 SQIVND, per germline (reference sequence). The CDR3 DNA sequence: TGTGCCAGTAAAAGTAGCTCCTACAATGAGCAGTTCTTC. As protein: CASKSSSYNEQFF.

This clone counts as large. The chain recombines TRBV9 with TRBJ2-7, with 10 bases that match TRBD2. V shed 4 bases, J shed 2 bases, and the junction held 6 bases outside the gene matches. CDR3 size: 15 residues. Germline V lookup: CDR1 SGDLS, CDR2 YYNGEE. CDR3: CASSPTGLAAYEQYF. In DNA, the CDR3 is TGTGCCAGCAGCCCGACCGGACTAGCGGCCTACGAGCAGTACTTC.

The rearrangement joins TRBV5-6 to TRBJ2-7, with unresolved D. The V and J ends lost 0 bases and 7 bases respectively, with 5 bases between them. Germline V gene sequence: CDR1 SGHDT, CDR2 YYEEEE. This CDR3 contains 11 residues. The CDR3 nucleotides read TGTGCCAGCAGCTTGGCAAGAGAGCAGTACTTC. It is translated as CASSLAREQYF. Full variable domain (missing parts from reference TRBV5-6 and TRBJ2-7): DAGVTQSPTHLIKTRGQQVTLRCSPKSGHDTVSWYQQALGQGPQFIFQYYEEEERQRGNFPDRFSGHQFPNYSSELNVNALLLGDSALYLCASSLAREQYFGPGTRLTVT.